The following is a T cell receptor beta chain sequence with its context. The data originate from a study of control samples from healthy donors and cancer patients. Assay: immunoSEQ multiplex PCR; the TCRdb copy retains only in-frame clones and omits some. The table records about 130,000 clones, 80% to 95% of them present only once. This CDR3 comprises 13 residues. CDR1 is LGHDT, CDR2 YNNKEL, per germline (reference sequence). Trimming took off 4 bases at V and 2 bases at J, with 9 bases between the two ends. This sequence was found in a man younger than 35 in good health. The source material was blood. V usage is TRBV3-1 (or the pseudogene TRBV3-2) and J usage is TRBJ2-7; D not certain. CDR3 loop: CASSLKPTYEQYF. The CDR3 DNA follows: TGTGCCAGCAGCCTCAAGCCCACCTACGAGCAGTACTTC.